This TCR beta chain was obtained from a study of cytomegalovirus exposure and HLA in healthy donors (dated by TCRdb to 2017 to 2019). Looking at the study overall: An earlier analysis of roughly 500 of the donors reported about 250 Gb of sequence data and some 100 million unique TCR beta sequences from about 180 million T cells. Rather than using new phenotypic data, the later analysis identified candidate immune exposures from TCR beta sequences and from how often those sequences occurred across donors. An early release that covered roughly 600 HLA-typed donors contained approximately 300 gigabases of sequencing data and around 80 million unique TCR sequences. The T cell repertoires of 666 subjects were profiled by immunosequencing and related to cytomegalovirus serostatus. The study was designed to test whether signatures of past pathogen exposure could be identified by cataloging public T cell receptors. High-throughput TCR immunosequencing, statistical association of individual TCRs with disease status, and machine learning were combined to predict cytomegalovirus infection status. A separate validation cohort of 100 to 150 different subjects was used in addition to the approximately 610-subject first cohort. To decide whether each TCR beta V gene segment behaved as functional or pseudogenic, an earlier analysis of some 600 of the donors relied on high-throughput TCR beta sequencing. Alongside the repertoire data, information on donor age, sex, ethnicity and CMV serostatus was compiled. About five DR-DQ haplotypes were handled as single units for association and clustering, since linkage in the cohort was strong. Typing coverage varied by locus: about 629-630 donors for A, B, C, DRB1 and DQB1; 522 for DQA1; over 600 for DPA1; roughly 450 for DPB1. Of the approximately 400 genotyped donors, approximately 83% fell in the genetic ancestry cluster associated with self-reported Caucasian donors. Every repertoire in the discovery cohort had been generated on one and the same sequencing platform. HLA typing included class I and class II loci at four-digit resolution. A later analysis re-examined previously published TCR beta repertoires from 500 to 700 donors and added high-resolution HLA genotyping to investigate patterns of TCR occurrence. A later genetic analysis used genome-wide SNP genotypes for about 65% of the roughly 700 donors, treating that subset as a discovery cohort. Among about 410 genotyped donors of the cohort, an average of approximately 220,000 unique TCR beta nucleotide sequences was sequenced per donor, of which approximately 19% were non-productive. Study-level results and caveats: A total of 150 to 200 TCR beta chains were listed by the study as associated with cytomegalovirus. Immune exposure information for the cohort was limited to CMV serostatus. A cluster of highly shared sequence variants was judged likely to be a technical artifact of the sequencing pipeline. In both the original and validation cohorts, the classifier was reported to diagnose cytomegalovirus status with high specificity and sensitivity. Specific HLA alleles were associated with around 18,000 TCR beta sequences at a false discovery rate of 0.05 in a later analysis. A later analysis found that HLA-associated TCR beta chains were more clonally expanded and had lower generation probabilities than equally common non-associated chains. Most TCR sequences were observed very rarely across donors, whereas some public TCRs were present in many individuals. It was suggested by the authors that the approach could potentially be generalized to other disease states and immunological phenotypes. Presence/absence analyses assumed roughly uniform sequencing depth across donors, an assumption that may not hold. In vitro tests confirmed that a few of the cytomegalovirus-associated TCR beta chains recognize cytomegalovirus antigens. An association between a missense DCLRE1C variant and V-gene and J-gene trimming of TCR beta chains was found in a later genetic analysis and replicated in an independent cohort. In an earlier analysis of a few hundred of the donors, most TCR beta V segments were observed in productive rearrangements about 87% or about 30% of the time, broadly matching IMGT annotations. According to a later analysis, parvovirus B19, influenza, CMV and Epstein-Barr virus appeared linked to several top co-occurrence clusters. The cohort was sequenced for TCR beta chains only, and without alpha or paired-chain data the features that could be detected were limited. HLA typing was unavailable for some donors at each locus, so association tests used only the typed subset. In a later analysis, TCR association rates were found to vary across HLA loci, with the most associated TCRs seen for DRB1 alleles and the fewest for HLA-C alleles. Most CMV-associated TCR beta chains appeared to be HLA-restricted in a later analysis, and the HLA associations seemed to be driven largely by CMV exposure. Because counts were too low, some 17 rarely observed V segments, including chromosome 9 orphons, were left out of the earlier analysis of approximately 500 of the donors. A later genetic analysis reported fewer N-insertions in productive TCRs among donors in an Asian-associated ancestry cluster than the roughly 700-donor mean. The 87-base-pair reads could not distinguish some IMGT-functional V segments, including TRBV6-2 and TRBV6-3, so those segments were excluded. Strong co-occurrence of HLA alleles, especially DR and DQ, made assigning TCR associations to individual alleles difficult. A further reported finding was that TCR beta sequences accurately predicted the HLA-A and HLA-B alleles for most subjects in the first cohort. Correlated functional status among segregating V segments might reflect linkage disequilibrium, but an unknown experimental factor could not be ruled out.

The CDR3 numbers 14 residues from cysteine through phenylalanine. The DNA shown is the 42-base CDR3, in frame from base 1. V was cut back by 4 bases and J by 5 bases, leaving a gap of 12 bases between them. The germline V gene (reference sequence) specifies SSHAT as CDR1 and FNYEAQ as CDR2. The library was made by the immunoSEQ multiplex PCR assay. The multiplex PCR relied on a mix of 60 forward primers for TCR Vbeta segments and 13 reverse primers for TCR Jbeta segments. The CDR3 region of rearranged TCR beta genes was amplified from genomic DNA with a multiplex PCR assay. The Illumina HiSeq System was used to sequence the amplified TCR beta libraries as 87-base-pair reads. Per the authors' processing: Across the 666 repertoires, a later analysis counted some 80 million unique TCR beta chains, around 10 million of which were shared by at least two donors. To remove PCR and sequencing errors, raw reads were error-corrected and collapsed into unique sequences using a nearest-neighbor algorithm that merged closely related sequences. CDR3 sequences were aligned to IMGT reference sequences to assign V, D and J gene segments. Each retained sequence needed at least a six-nucleotide match to both a V gene segment and a J gene segment. A rearrangement counted as productive if the CDR3 had no stop codons and remained in frame with V and J, and every other rearrangement counted as non-productive. Following IMGT convention, CDR3 was defined as the stretch from the second conserved V-encoded cysteine up to the conserved J-encoded phenylalanine. In an earlier analysis of just under 600 of the donors, sequences lacking an unambiguous match to a single V gene segment were excluded. In an earlier analysis of several hundred of the donors, V segments were called functional above 56.7% productive rearrangements and were called segregating when the between-donor standard deviation exceeded 5%. A statistical classification framework was developed to diagnose cytomegalovirus status using the catalog of TCR beta chain sequences. In a later analysis, TCR nucleotide sequences were compared against IMGT/GENE-DB human TR gene sequences so that V and J genes could be assigned. In a later analysis, CDR3 sequences and most-parsimonious VDJ recombination scenarios were assigned using the TCRdist pipeline. In a later analysis, each TCR beta chain was defined by its CDR3 amino acid sequence together with its V-gene family, and reads without a unique V-gene family were excluded. As a way to deal with suspected cross-contamination and a sequencing artifact, a later analysis dropped 500 to 700 nucleotide sequences that were highly shared and had low generation probability. In a later analysis, a clonal expansion index was calculated for each public chain from normalized within-repertoire ranks of inferred template counts. In a later analysis, generation probabilities were computed using a VDJ recombination model fitted to out-of-frame rearrangements, and the results were checked against IGoR. In a later analysis, hypergeometric tests were used to score TCR-TCR, TCR-HLA and TCR-CMV co-occurrence, with a repertoire-size bias correction applied to TCR pairs. False discovery rates were estimated in a later analysis by permuting HLA or CMV assignments 20 times. In a later analysis, co-occurring TCRs were grouped using DBSCAN, and TCRdist sequence similarity was added for clustering within HLA-allele-positive subsets. Repertoires with fewer than 30,000 or more than 120,000 public chains were left out of co-occurrence clustering, as were about 5 repertoires with anomalous nucleotide sharing. TCRdb obtained this table from immuneACCESS and retained in-frame rearrangements with V and J assigned. These tables miss some clones; where compared with another copy, unresolved V genes account for less than half of the shortfall, and the remainder is unexplained. From that table come the V and J calls and clone size; the DNA was used to work out D and trimming. For this sample there are approximately 160,000 clones; 77% appear just once. 1.5% to 2% of the sample rests with the top ten.

This clone showed up just a few times. Which antigen it targets is not known. No base quality values were provided; no much bigger clone lies one nucleotide off. In total, roughly 670 healthy bone marrow donors made up the cohort. Cohort members were all nominally healthy when sampled, although unrecorded immune exposures were likely present. The donor tested CMV seronegative and was one of the 352 seronegative cohort members. Every donor gave a peripheral blood sample, and the peripheral blood mononuclear cells from that sample were used for TCR beta sequencing. The Qiagen DNeasy Blood Extraction Kit was used to extract genomic DNA from the blood cell samples.

This clonotype was sampled from a woman aged 30 to 39 in good health and CMV-seronegative. The sequenced sample consisted of PBMCs. The chain employs TRBV7-7 and TRBJ2-1; tentative D gene TRBD1, with 6 bases matching. The DNA sequence is as follows: TGTGCCAGCAGCTCACAGGGCCCAGACAATGAGCAGTTCTTC. This translates into CASSSQGPDNEQFF.